The next 26 T cell receptor beta chains were all read from a single sample in a study of blood T cell repertoires in COVID-19. The data were produced by immunoSEQ multiplex PCR, yet TCRdb's version contains in-frame clones alone and is incomplete. The profile shows over 50,000 clones, around 86% of them singletons. Sequenced input: peripheral blood. These receptors all stem from a man older than 75 with acute or convalescent COVID-19.

J is TRBJ2-1 and V is TRBV4-2; the match to TRBD2 covers 12 bases. V trimming: 0 bases; J trimming: 3 bases; junction bases outside the gene matches: 9. Germline V CDR1 and CDR2: LGHNA, YNFKEQ. This CDR3 is 19 amino acids long. This chain's CDR3 is CASSQEGGLAGSRYNEQFF. The CDR3 DNA is TGTGCCAGCAGCCAAGAGGGAGGACTAGCGGGGTCCCGCTACAATGAGCAGTTCTTC.

The chain uses TRBV5-4 and TRBJ1-2; D call uncertain. The CDR3 is 12 amino acids. Germline V gene data show CDR1 as SGHNT and CDR2 as YYREEE (reference sequence). Trimming removed 5 bases at V and 6 bases at J, with 11 bases between. In DNA form, the CDR3 reads TGTGCCAGCAGTTCTCCTAGCCATGGCTACACCTTC. Translated, it gives CASSSPSHGYTF.

V gene TRBV3-1 (or the pseudogene TRBV3-2) combines with J gene TRBJ1-2, with a possible D match to TRBD1 (6 bases). Germline V lookup: CDR1 LGHDT, CDR2 YNNKEL (reference sequence). The CDR3 spans 16 residues. Trimming took 0 bases from V and 7 from J, leaving 18 bases between them. For the CDR3, the DNA is TGTGCCAGCAGCCAAGATCGGCTTGACAGGCCTGCTGGCTACACCTTC. This gives the protein CASSQDRLDRPAGYTF.

The chain recombines TRBV7-9 with TRBJ2-5, with a possible D match to TRBD2 (6 bases). CDR1 and CDR2 from the germline V gene are SEHNR and FQNEAQ (reference sequence). Trimming left V 5 bases short and J 5 bases short, with 15 bases between. The CDR3 is made up of 14 amino acids. This CDR3 reads CASSQTGGSETQYF. CDR3 bases: TGTGCCAGCAGCCAAACCGGAGGGTCCGAGACCCAGTACTTC.

The chain links TRBV21-1 to TRBJ2-7; whether TRBD1, the table's D call, matches the DNA was not checked. TRBV21-1 constitutes a pseudogene. The CDR3 consists of 9 residues. The CDR3 DNA reads as TGTGCCAGCAGCTCCCGGACAGTGTTC. Translated: CASSSRTVF.

The V call is TRBV10-2, the J call TRBJ1-4, with D maybe TRBD1 (5 bases). Trimming shortened V by 0 bases and J by 7 bases, and 15 bases separated the two germline ends. CDR1 is WSHSY, CDR2 SAAADI, per germline. This CDR3 is 16 amino acids long. CDR3 bases: TGCGCCAGCAGTGAGTCAGGAGCAGGGATACCTGAAAAACTGTTTTTT. Translating gives CASSESGAGIPEKLFF.

This chain links TRBV18 with TRBJ2-2; TRBD2 might be the D (5 bases). Trimming shortened V by 8 bases and J by 1 base, and 14 bases separated the two germline ends. Germline V gene sequence: CDR1 KGHSH, CDR2 LQKENI. This CDR3 is 15 amino acids long. CDR3 protein: CASHLLAGNTGELFF. The CDR3 DNA reads TGTGCCAGCCACCTTCTGGCGGGGAACACCGGGGAGCTGTTTTTT.

Worth noting for this clone: Sequence at one end of the junction differs from germline and may be a read error. The rearrangement uses TRBV4-2 and TRBJ2-2; 9 nucleotides line up with TRBD1. CDR3 size: 14 residues. Germline V gives CDR1 LGHNA, CDR2 YNFKEQ. The CDR3 is CASSLRQGGRGLLF. CDR3 DNA sequence: TGTGCCAGCAGCCTTCGACAGGGGGGAAGGGGGCTGCTTTTT.

The genes are TRBV5-1 and TRBJ1-5, with a weak D call TRBD1 (5 bases). V was clipped by 4 bases and J by 3 bases, with 11 bases between them. This CDR3 is 14 amino acids long. Looked up from germline, CDR1 is SGHRS and CDR2 is YFSETQ. CDR3 region: CASSLAGVNQPQHF. The CDR3 DNA follows: TGCGCCAGCAGCCTGGCGGGGGTCAATCAGCCCCAGCATTTT.

This clone was observed a few times. V usage is TRBV19 and J usage is TRBJ1-6; 7 positions match TRBD1. The length of the CDR3 is 16 residues. In germline, CDR1 is LNHDA, CDR2 SQIVND (reference sequence). The trim removed 5 bases at V and 9 bases at J, leaving 13 bases unmatched. Here the CDR3 reads CASSASDRRSFSPLHF. The CDR3 nucleotides read TGTGCCAGTAGTGCCTCGGACAGGCGATCCTTTTCACCCCTCCACTTT.

The chain carries TRBV5-1 and TRBJ1-4; D perhaps matches TRBD1 (6 bases). Germline CDR1 is SGHRS and CDR2 is YFSETQ. V lost 7 bases and J 8 bases, leaving 18 bases between the germline ends. The CDR3 is 14 amino acids. The CDR3 loop reads CASQRGGAEEKLFF. The CDR3 nucleotides are TGCGCCAGCCAGAGAGGGGGGGCGGAAGAAAAACTGTTTTTT. The variable domain in full, completed from reference TRBV5-1 and TRBJ1-4, reads KAGVTQTPRYLIKTRGQQVTLSCSPISGHRSVSWYQQTPGQGLQFLFEYFSETQRNKGNFPGRFSGRQFSNSRSEMNVSTLELGDSALYLCASQRGGAEEKLFFGSGTQLSVL.

This clone was picked up a small number of times. J is TRBJ2-1 and V is TRBV5-6, with 11 bases that match TRBD2. From germline, CDR1 is SGHDT and CDR2 YYEEEE. This CDR3 comprises 16 residues. V trimming: 0 bases; J trimming: 4 bases; junction bases outside the gene matches: 3. The CDR3 nucleotides read TGTGCCAGCAGCTTGGATCTAGCGGGGGGATACAATGAGCAGTTCTTC. It yields the protein CASSLDLAGGYNEQFF. Complete variable domain (other parts from reference TRBV5-6 and TRBJ2-1): DAGVTQSPTHLIKTRGQQVTLRCSPKSGHDTVSWYQQALGQGPQFIFQYYEEEERQRGNFPDRFSGHQFPNYSSELNVNALLLGDSALYLCASSLDLAGGYNEQFFGPGTRLTVL.

This sequence joins TRBV6-2 or TRBV6-3 and TRBJ1-4; D is perhaps TRBD1 (5 bases). The CDR3 consists of 17 residues. Germline-derived CDR1 and CDR2 are MNHEY and SVGEGT. The V end lost 2 bases, the J end lost 2 bases, and 15 bases lay between the germline ends. CDR3 bases: TGTGCCAGCAGTTACGGTAGGGGATTATCGACTAATGAAAAACTGTTTTTT. Translation gives CASSYGRGLSTNEKLFF.

This chain joins TRBV19 and TRBJ1-4, with 7 bases that match TRBD1. J was trimmed by 2 bases and V by 6 bases; bases with no gene match: 6. The CDR3 has 15 amino acids. Germline CDR1 and CDR2: LNHDA and SQIVND (reference sequence). CDR3 sequence: CASRADRATNEKLFF. The CDR3 coding sequence is TGTGCCAGTAGAGCCGACAGGGCCACTAATGAAAAACTGTTTTTT.

The chain joins TRBV18 to TRBJ2-5, with D possibly matching TRBD1 (6 bases). Germline loops: CDR1 KGHSH, CDR2 LQKENI. The ends were cut back, 4 bases at V and 13 bases at J, with 13 bases in the middle. The CDR3 length is 11 residues. The DNA for the CDR3 is TGTGCCAGCTCACGTCCAGGGGTTCGGTACTTC. Residues: CASSRPGVRYF.

The chain has TRBV7-9 and TRBJ2-5, with 7 bases fitting TRBD2. Trimming cost V 5 bases and J 1 base; bases outside gene matches: 4. Germline V lookup: CDR1 SEHNR, CDR2 FQNEAQ (reference sequence). The CDR3 covers 14 residues. DNA for the CDR3: TGTGCCAGCAGCCGACCTAGCGGCCAAGAGACCCAGTACTTC. Its translation: CASSRPSGQETQYF.

The rearrangement joins TRBV2 to TRBJ2-5; TRBD2 is a possible D gene (6 bases). Germline V lookup: CDR1 SNHLY, CDR2 FYNNEI. CDR3 length: 15 residues. V was cut by 3 bases and J by 2 bases, with 13 bases left in between. The DNA for the CDR3 is TGTGCCAGCAGTGAGGAGGGGCCCCGTCAAGAGACCCAGTACTTC. This codes for CASSEEGPRQETQYF.

This clone was recorded only once. The chain carries TRBV27 and TRBJ1-1, with TRBD1 as a possible D gene (5 bases). The CDR3 has 15 amino acids. Germline assignment: CDR1 MNHEY and CDR2 SMNVEV (reference sequence). The ends were cut back, 6 bases at V and 0 bases at J, with 14 bases in the middle. CDR3 sequence (DNA): TGTGCCAGCAGAGTCTTGGGGGGACTGAACACTGAAGCTTTCTTT. Amino acids: CASRVLGGLNTEAFF.

In its sample, this clone was seen a few times. The genes are TRBV5-1 and TRBJ2-7; D is undetermined. Looked up from germline, CDR1 is SGHRS and CDR2 is YFSETQ. V was pared by 0 bases and J by 5 bases, with 15 bases between. This CDR3 contains 15 residues. The CDR3 protein is CASSLGQGGVNEQYF. CDR3 bases: TGCGCCAGCAGCTTGGGGCAAGGCGGAGTCAACGAGCAGTACTTC. Supplemented by reference TRBV5-1 and TRBJ2-7, the full variable domain reads KAGVTQTPRYLIKTRGQQVTLSCSPISGHRSVSWYQQTPGQGLQFLFEYFSETQRNKGNFPGRFSGRQFSNSRSEMNVSTLELGDSALYLCASSLGQGGVNEQYFGPGTRLTVT.

J is TRBJ1-4 and V is TRBV11-1, with 12 bases identical to TRBD1. The germline V gene encodes CDR1 SGHAT and CDR2 FQDESV (reference sequence). The V gene end was trimmed by 5 bases and the J gene end by 7 bases; junction bases not matched to a gene: 8. The CDR3 runs to 16 residues. Here the CDR3 reads CASSRPGTGGGEKLFF. The CDR3 DNA is TGTGCCAGCAGCCGTCCCGGGACAGGGGGCGGTGAAAAACTGTTTTTT.

Comment on this clone: A much bigger clone sits one base away, suggesting this may be a read error. The sample contains more than one DNA sequence encoding this CDR3. The chain carries TRBV5-1 and TRBJ2-2, with 9 bases matching TRBD2. Trimming removed 4 bases from V and 5 bases from J; junction bases left unmatched: 12. The CDR3 spans 17 residues. Per the germline V gene, CDR1 is SGHRS and CDR2 is YFSETQ. The chain's CDR3 is CASSPTGGGARTGELFF. The CDR3 DNA follows: TGCGCCAGCAGCCCGACTGGCGGGGGGGCGCGGACCGGGGAGCTGTTTTTT.

CDR3 coding DNA: TGTGCCAGCACTTGGACATTTAGCTCCTACGAGCAGTACTTC. It is translated as CASTWTFSSYEQYF. The V gene is TRBV2, the J gene TRBJ2-7, with a tentative D call TRBD1 (5 bases). This CDR3 has 14 amino acids. Germline V gene sequence: CDR1 SNHLY, CDR2 FYNNEI. V was shortened by 7 bases and J by 0 bases, with 13 bases between the two germline ends.

This chain connects TRBV30 to TRBJ2-5; 7 bases match TRBD2. J was trimmed by 7 bases and V by 4 bases; bases with no gene match: 6. The CDR3 is 12 residues long. Germline CDR1 GTSNPN, CDR2 SVGIG (reference sequence). DNA for the CDR3: TGTGCCTGGATAGGTGGGGGGGGGACCCAGTACTTC. Translating it yields CAWIGGGGTQYF. The full variable domain, in which reference TRBV30 and TRBJ2-5 provide the parts outside the CDR3, is SQTIHQWPATLVQPVGSPLSLECTVEGTSNPNLYWYRQAAGRGLQLLFYSVGIGQISSEVPQNLSASRPQDRQFILSSKKLLLSDSGFYLCAWIGGGGTQYFGPGTRLLVL.

V is TRBV7-2 and J is TRBJ2-7, with 7 bases lining up with TRBD2. Germline V gene lookup returns CDR1 SGHTA and CDR2 FQGNSA. V lost 1 base to trimming and J lost 5 bases; unmatched junction nucleotides: 8. The CDR3 has 15 residues. DNA for the CDR3: TGTGCCAGCAGCTTAGAGGGTACTAGCGCCCACGAGCAGTACTTC. Its protein product is CASSLEGTSAHEQYF.

This sequence joins TRBV21-1 and TRBJ2-1; the tabulated D call, TRBD1, remains unverified against the DNA. TRBV21-1 is reported as a pseudogene. The CDR3 loop spans 15 amino acids. CDR3 region: CASSKLVQGLSEQFF. The CDR3 DNA is TGTGCCAGCAGCAAACTGGTCCAGGGCCTCAGTGAGCAGTTCTTC.

This chain joins TRBV7-2 and TRBJ2-7; a weak D match, TRBD2 (5 bases). The CDR3 extends over 14 amino acids. CDR1 is SGHTA and CDR2 is FQGNSA in the germline V gene. V gave up 5 bases and J gave up 2 bases, with 13 bases separating them. The CDR3 DNA reads TGTGCCAGCAGCCCAGACTACCCAGCCTACGAGCAGTACTTC. This translates into CASSPDYPAYEQYF. The complete variable domain, with remaining parts taken from reference TRBV7-2 and TRBJ2-7, reads GAGVSQSPSNKVTEKGKDVELRCDPISGHTALYWYRQSLGQGLEFLIYFQGNSAPDKSGLPSDRFSAERTGGSVSTLTIQRTQQEDSAVYLCASSPDYPAYEQYFGPGTRLTVT.